These T cell receptor beta chains were read from a single sample in a study of T cell responses to AZD1222 COVID-19 vaccine. Only in-frame clones appear in the TCRdb table, and some are missing; sequencing was by immunoSEQ multiplex PCR. This table holds more than 95,000 clones, about 92% found once. The input for sequencing was peripheral blood, taken on day 0 of AZD1222 vaccination. The receptors here all came from an adult in good health. Each CDR3 is given with its conserved first and last residue. Fields, in order: J gene, V gene, D gene, clone size, CDR3 DNA, CDR3 protein. The D gene is left open where the match is weak. Expanded clones get a size class; other rows say once, few or many, or leave the size out.

>TRBJ1-1|TRBV6-6|-|-
TGTGCCAGCACCGGCCTCATGAACACTGAAGCTTTCTTT
CASTGLMNTEAFF
>TRBJ1-4|TRBV11-3|-|-
TGTGCCAGCAGCTTCGGTGAAAAACTGTTTTTT
CASSFGEKLFF
>TRBJ1-5|TRBV27|-|-
TGTGCCAGCAGCAAAGCAGGGGCGCGGGGCAATCAGCCCCAGCATTTT
CASSKAGARGNQPQHF
>TRBJ2-7|TRBV28|-|-
TGTGCCAGCAGTTTAAGATTGGGGGTGGTTTACGAGCAGTACTTC
CASSLRLGVVYEQYF
>TRBJ1-2|TRBV19|-|-
TGTGCCAGTAGTGGGCCGTCAGCTAACTATGGCTACACCTTC
CASSGPSANYGYTF
>TRBJ1-5|TRBV6-1|-|-
TGTGCCAGCAGTGAAGTCCGAGGAGGGGATCAGCCCCAGCATTTT
CASSEVRGGDQPQHF
>TRBJ1-2|TRBV14|TRBD1|-
TGTGCCAGCAGCCAAGCGGCCCGGACAGGGGTTAACTATGGCTACACCTTC
CASSQAARTGVNYGYTF
>TRBJ2-1|TRBV19|TRBD2|-
TGTGCCACACATCTAGCGGGAGGGCCAAATGAGCAGTTCTTC
CATHLAGGPNEQFF
>TRBJ2-7|TRBV7-6|TRBD2|-
TGTGCCAGCAGCTACCTAGCGGGAGAATTTCTCTACGAGCAGTACTTC
CASSYLAGEFLYEQYF
>TRBJ1-1|TRBV27|-|-
TGTGCCAGCAGTTTAATGGCAGGGATCGAAGCTTTCTTT
CASSLMAGIEAFF
>TRBJ2-2|TRBV10-2|TRBD1|-
TGCGCCAGCAGGGACAGGGGGCTCACCGGGGAGCTGTTTTTT
CASRDRGLTGELFF
>TRBJ1-2|TRBV19|-|-
TGTGCCAGTAGTCTCCCGGGATTGGCAGTCGAACTTAATAACTATGGCTACACCTTC
CASSLPGLAVELNNYGYTF
>TRBJ2-3|TRBV6-5|-|-
TGTGCCAGCAGTTACACCACCTGGGAGGATACGCAGTATTTT
CASSYTTWEDTQYF
>TRBJ2-3|TRBV18|TRBD2|-
TGTGCCAGCTCCGGACTAGCGGGAGAGTTGGTAACAGATACGCAGTATTTT
CASSGLAGELVTDTQYF
>TRBJ1-2|TRBV11-2|TRBD1|-
TGTGCCAGCAGCTTAGGGACAGGGAACTATGGCTACACCTTC
CASSLGTGNYGYTF
>TRBJ1-3|TRBV30|-|-
TGTGCCTGGAGTGTACGCGGAGGAAACACCATATATTTT
CAWSVRGGNTIYF
>TRBJ1-2|TRBV11-2|-|once
TGTGCCAGCAGCTTAGGCCCAGGCAACTACTATGGCTACACCTTC
CASSLGPGNYYGYTF
>TRBJ1-1|TRBV19|-|-
TGTGCCAGTAGTCCGGTAGGCAGGCGTATGACTGAAGCTTTCTTT
CASSPVGRRMTEAFF
>TRBJ2-6|TRBV5-6|-|once
TGTGCCAGCAGACCGGTCAATGGGGCCAACGTCCTGACTTTC
CASRPVNGANVLTF
>TRBJ2-1|TRBV9|-|-
TGTGCCAGCAGCGTAAGCGGCAATGAGCAGTTCTTC
CASSVSGNEQFF
>TRBJ1-5|TRBV6-1|-|-
TGTGCCAGCAGCGAAATTGGGACACGGTTGAATCAGCCCCAGCATTTT
CASSEIGTRLNQPQHF
>TRBJ1-2|TRBV5-1|-|-
TGCGCCAGCAGCTTGGTTTCGGGGGACTACGGCTACACCTTC
CASSLVSGDYGYTF
>TRBJ1-2|TRBV27|-|-
TGTGCCAGCAGTTTGGTGGGGCCTAATTATGGCTACACCTTC
CASSLVGPNYGYTF
>TRBJ2-1|TRBV11-2|-|-
TGTGCCAGCAGCCCCCGGGGCCTTTTAGGAGAGCAGTTCTTC
CASSPRGLLGEQFF
>TRBJ1-4|TRBV5-1|-|-
TGCGCCAGCAGCTTGTCTGGGGACGGTGAAAAACTGTTTTTT
CASSLSGDGEKLFF
>TRBJ2-5|TRBV6-5|-|-
TGTGCCAGCAGTTACTCGATATTTGGGGAGACCCAGTACTTC
CASSYSIFGETQYF
>TRBJ1-5|TRBV28|-|-
TGTGCCAGCAGTTCGGCCAGCTGGGGGCATCAGCCCCAGCATTTT
CASSSASWGHQPQHF
>TRBJ1-2|TRBV28|-|-
TGTGCCAGCAGCCCTGGTGGGAGTTATGGCTACACCTTC
CASSPGGSYGYTF
>TRBJ2-7|TRBV6-5|TRBD2|-
TGTGCCAGCTCTTACGGGGAGGGCGAGCAGTACTTC
CASSYGEGEQYF
>TRBJ1-1|TRBV19|TRBD1|-
TGTGCCAGTAGTGTTGACAGGGCTGAGAACACTGAAGCTTTCTTT
CASSVDRAENTEAFF
>TRBJ1-3|TRBV4-1|-|-
TGCGCCAGCAGCCAAGAGGTGGTCCACGCTGGAAACACCATATATTTT
CASSQEVVHAGNTIYF
>TRBJ1-2|TRBV4-1|-|-
TGCGCCAGCAGCCACCCGCTGAAGGAGTACTATGGCTACACCTTC
CASSHPLKEYYGYTF
>TRBJ1-2|TRBV6-2/TRBV6-3|-|-
TGTGCCAGCAGTTACGTCGGGGAAGGTCGGCCTGGCTACACCTTC
CASSYVGEGRPGYTF